These 25 T cell receptor beta chains came from one sample sequenced in a study of OX40 agonist ivuxolimab in advanced cancers. Assay used: immunoSEQ multiplex PCR; TCRdb lists only in-frame clones, some missing. The table includes roughly 70,000 clones, nearly 90% detected once. This specimen was CD4+ or CD8+ T cells sorted from blood, taken in a trial of the OX40 agonist ivuxolimab. The receptors were sampled from an adult with an advanced solid tumor such as melanoma, head and neck, liver or kidney cancer.

In regard to this clone: The junction departs from germline at one end; a sequencing error may be responsible. The V and J genes are TRBV7-7 and TRBJ2-5; 9 bases map to TRBD2. Germline lookup yields CDR1 SSHAT and CDR2 FNYEAQ (reference sequence). This CDR3 contains 16 residues. The CDR3 is CASSLGGRALGETQYF. The DNA for the CDR3 is TGTGCTAGCAGCTTGGGCGGGAGGGCCCTAGGGGAGACCCAGTACTTC.

The CDR3, as DNA: TGTGCCAGCACCCCCATAGGAGGGCGAGAGTACAATGAGCAGTTCTTC. It yields the protein CASTPIGGREYNEQFF. The gene calls are TRBV2 and TRBJ2-1, with D possibly TRBD2 on 6 matching bases. The CDR3 runs 16 residues. The V and J ends lost 7 bases and 4 bases respectively, with 20 bases between them. CDR1 and CDR2 (germline): SNHLY, FYNNEI.

The CDR3 region is CASSRGQGLNTEAFF. The CDR3 bases are TGTGCCAGCAGTAGGGGACAGGGGCTGAACACTGAAGCTTTCTTT. The genes are TRBV27 and TRBJ1-1, with 10 bases identical to TRBD1. The V segment lost 5 bases and the J segment 0 bases; nucleotides outside the gene matches: 3. This CDR3 spans 15 amino acids. Germline V gene data show CDR1 as MNHEY and CDR2 as SMNVEV (reference sequence).

This clone was recorded once. The chain has TRBV28 and TRBJ2-6, with D possibly being TRBD1 (6 bases). Trimming took off 4 bases at V and 8 bases at J, with 9 bases between the two ends. The germline CDR1 and CDR2 sequences are MDHEN and SYDVKM. This CDR3 region has 13 residues. The CDR3, as DNA: TGTGCCAGCAGTTACAGGGTGTCCAACGTCCTGACTTTC. This encodes CASSYRVSNVLTF.

This chain joins TRBV7-9 and TRBJ2-7, with 13 bases identical to TRBD2. V shed 5 bases, J shed 3 bases, and the junction held 13 bases outside the gene matches. Looked up from germline, CDR1 is SEHNR and CDR2 is FQNEAQ (reference sequence). CDR3 length equals 18 residues. Here the CDR3 reads CASSTTSGRAVGNYEQYF. The CDR3 DNA follows: TGTGCCAGCAGCACCACTAGCGGGAGGGCCGTTGGCAACTACGAGCAGTACTTC.

J is TRBJ1-6 and V is TRBV28; D ambiguous. This CDR3 is built from 14 residues. CDR1 and CDR2 (germline): MDHEN, SYDVKM. Trimming cost V 3 bases and J 7 bases, with 10 bases left between them. This CDR3 reads CASSLRQHNSPLHF. CDR3 nucleotides: TGTGCCAGCAGTTTGAGGCAGCACAATTCACCCCTCCACTTT.

With regard to this clone: The DNA is left out, because the CDR3 cannot be placed on it with certainty; the CDR3 is given as TCRdb lists it. The chain carries TRBV1 and TRBJ1-5; the table's TRBD1 call for D was not verified on the DNA. TRBV1 is a recognized pseudogene. Including both end residues, the CDR3 is 16 amino acids long. Here the CDR3 reads CTSSQDWAQGIQPQHF.

Here the CDR3 DNA reads TGTGCCAGCAGCCCAGAGTGGGGGGCCTATGTCTACGAGCAGTACTTC. Its translation is CASSPEWGAYVYEQYF. The chain combines TRBV11-1 with TRBJ2-7; either TRBD1 or TRBD2 may fit D (6 bases each). The length of the CDR3 is 16 residues. From germline, CDR1 is SGHAT and CDR2 FQDESV (reference sequence). Trimming shortened V by 5 bases and J by 3 bases, and 20 bases separated the two germline ends.

The chain has TRBV5-4 and TRBJ2-1; TRBD1 or TRBD2 may be the D gene (5 bases each). This CDR3 has 16 amino acids. V was pared by 3 bases and J by 2 bases, with 15 bases between. CDR1 is SGHNT, CDR2 YYREEE, per germline (reference sequence). CDR3 protein: CASSYLTGTTYNEQFF. CDR3 sequence (DNA): TGTGCCAGCAGCTACTTAACCGGGACGACCTACAATGAGCAGTTCTTC.

The V call is TRBV7-9, the J call TRBJ1-1; D is unresolved. Germline V gives CDR1 SEHNR, CDR2 FQNEAQ (reference sequence). The CDR3 loop spans 13 amino acids. The V end lost 5 bases, the J end lost 0 bases, and 7 bases lay between the germline ends. Here the CDR3 DNA reads TGTGCCAGCAGCGATCAGATGAACACTGAAGCTTTCTTT. Protein product: CASSDQMNTEAFF.

The chain is built from TRBV30 and TRBJ1-6, with a possible D match to TRBD1 (5 bases). Germline V gene sequence: CDR1 GTSNPN, CDR2 SVGIG (reference sequence). The CDR3 has 13 residues. Trimming pared 1 base from V and 10 bases from J, leaving 11 bases between. CDR3 amino acids: CAWSAAGCSPLHF. The CDR3 nucleotides read TGTGCCTGGAGTGCGGCAGGGTGCTCACCCCTCCACTTT.

For this clone: The likely explanation is a read error, given a far larger clone one base away. This sample also contains other DNA sequences that code for the same CDR3. DNA for the CDR3: TGTGCCAGCAGCTTAGTCCAAGAGACCCAGTACTTC. Protein product: CASSLVQETQYF. The rearrangement uses TRBV11-2 and TRBJ2-5; D ambiguous. Per the germline V gene, CDR1 is SGHAT and CDR2 is FQNNGV. The length of the CDR3 is 12 residues. Trimming took 1 base from V and 1 from J, leaving 1 base between them.

This sequence joins TRBV18 and TRBJ1-1; 7 bases are a match to TRBD1. Germline V gene sequence: CDR1 KGHSH, CDR2 LQKENI. This CDR3 spans 16 amino acids. The V segment lost 3 bases and the J segment 0 bases; nucleotides outside the gene matches: 7. CDR3 coding DNA: TGTGCCAGCTCACCCCAGGGACAGCAGATGAACACTGAAGCTTTCTTT. Its translation: CASSPQGQQMNTEAFF.

This clone was detected only a few times. The chain employs TRBV30 and TRBJ1-4; possible D gene TRBD1, 5 bases. CDR3 length: 15 residues. Germline V CDR1 and CDR2: GTSNPN, SVGIG (reference sequence). The V end lost 1 base, the J end lost 2 bases, and 11 bases lay between the germline ends. The CDR3 DNA follows: TGTGCCTGGAGTGACTTGAGGGGCACTAATGAAAAACTGTTTTTT. It encodes CAWSDLRGTNEKLFF.

A single count supports this clone. The chain uses TRBV13 and TRBJ1-2, with D uncertain. V was trimmed by 2 bases and J by 4 bases, leaving 14 bases between them. This CDR3 contains 15 residues. The germline gives CDR1 PRHDT, CDR2 FYEKMQ (reference sequence). CDR3 amino acids: CASSLFDTPAYGYTF. The CDR3 DNA is TGTGCCAGCAGCTTATTCGACACCCCTGCCTATGGCTACACCTTC.

V usage is TRBV11-2 and J usage is TRBJ2-7; 7 bases agree with TRBD2. The CDR3 consists of 15 residues. The V gene's germline CDR1 is SGHAT and CDR2 FQNNGV. V gave up 2 bases and J gave up 0 bases; unmatched junction bases: 4. The CDR3, as DNA: TGTGCCAGCAGCTTACTAGCGGAGAGCTCCTACGAGCAGTACTTC. This translates into CASSLLAESSYEQYF.

The V gene is TRBV15, the J gene TRBJ2-7, with 12 positions matching TRBD1. Germline V CDR1 and CDR2: LNHNV, YYDKDF (reference sequence). There are 15 residues in the CDR3. V lost 6 bases to trimming and J lost 2 bases; unmatched junction nucleotides: 5. CDR3 loop: CATREGQGAAYEQYF. For the CDR3, the DNA is TGTGCCACCAGAGAGGGACAGGGGGCGGCCTACGAGCAGTACTTC. Full variable domain (outside the CDR3, taken from reference TRBV15 and TRBJ2-7): DAMVIQNPRYQVTQFGKPVTLSCSQTLNHNVMYWYQQKSSQAPKLLFHYYDKDFNNEADTPDNFQSRRPNTSFCFLDIRSPGLGDTAMYLCATREGQGAAYEQYFGPGTRLTVT.

This chain uses TRBV5-4 with TRBJ1-5, with D possibly TRBD1 on 6 matching bases. The germline V and J ends were trimmed by 4 bases and 4 bases, with 15 bases remaining between them. Germline V gene lookup returns CDR1 SGHNT and CDR2 YYREEE (reference sequence). The CDR3 is 15 residues long. This chain's CDR3 is CASSPGGGQNQPQHF. CDR3 DNA: TGTGCCAGCAGCCCCGGAGGGGGGCAAAATCAGCCCCAGCATTTT.

This chain's CDR3 is CASSAGTGGVYEQYF. The CDR3 DNA follows: TGCGCCAGCAGCGCCGGGACAGGGGGAGTCTACGAGCAGTACTTC. The V and J genes are TRBV5-1 and TRBJ2-7, with TRBD1 matching 11 bases. The CDR3 has 15 amino acids. Germline CDR1 SGHRS, CDR2 YFSETQ. J gave up 3 bases and V 4 bases, and 6 bases lay outside the gene matches.

The chain combines TRBV18 with TRBJ2-7; D may be TRBD1 or TRBD2 (6 bases each). The V gene's germline CDR1 is KGHSH and CDR2 LQKENI. With 3 bases removed from V and 7 bases from J, the gap between germline ends came to 16 bases. This CDR3 region has 14 residues. The CDR3 DNA is TGTGCCAGCTCACCCGGGGGCCAGGTTGGGGAGCAGTACTTC. Encoded protein: CASSPGGQVGEQYF. The full variable domain, its missing parts supplied by reference TRBV18 and TRBJ2-7, is NAGVMQNPRHLVRRRGQEARLRCSPMKGHSHVYWYRQLPEEGLKFMVYLQKENIIDESGMPKERFSAEFPKEGPSILRIQQVVRGDSAAYFCASSPGGQVGEQYFGPGTRLTVT.

The CDR3 here is CASSLIGYNEQFF. CDR3 DNA sequence: TGTGCCAGCAGCTTAATCGGTTACAATGAGCAGTTCTTC. The V gene is TRBV11-3, the J gene TRBJ2-1; D remains ambiguous. This CDR3 is built from 13 residues. Germline CDR1 reads SGHNT; CDR2 reads YENEEA. Trimming removed 2 bases from V and 4 bases from J, with 6 bases in between.

This clone was detected a few times. The chain joins TRBV5-1 to TRBJ1-5; perhaps TRBD1 as D (5 bases). CDR3 size: 17 residues. Germline V CDR1 and CDR2: SGHRS, YFSETQ. V lost 1 base, J lost 1 base, and 15 bases lay in between. CDR3 coding DNA: TGCGCCAGCAGCTTGAGTCCCCGGGACGGCAGCAATCAGCCCCAGCATTTT. Its translation is CASSLSPRDGSNQPQHF.

This chain links TRBV7-9 with TRBJ2-7, with TRBD1 matching 12 bases. V trimming: 5 bases; J trimming: 6 bases; junction bases outside the gene matches: 8. This CDR3 contains 15 residues. In germline, CDR1 is SEHNR, CDR2 FQNEAQ (reference sequence). The CDR3 sequence: CASSPPGTGGAEQYF. The DNA of the CDR3 is TGTGCCAGCAGCCCGCCCGGGACAGGGGGCGCCGAGCAGTACTTC.

This sequence joins TRBV19 and TRBJ2-7; 10 nucleotides align to TRBD1. The CDR3 extends over 15 amino acids. The J segment lost 1 base and the V segment lost 4 bases, leaving 4 bases of the junction unmatched. Looked up from germline, CDR1 is LNHDA and CDR2 is SQIVND (reference sequence). CDR3 coding DNA: TGTGCCAGTAGTACCCCGGGACAGGGGTCCTACGAGCAGTACTTC. Translated, it gives CASSTPGQGSYEQYF.

DNA of the CDR3: TGCAGCGCCGAAGCGGTCGCCAAAAACATTCAGTACTTC. It is translated as CSAEAVAKNIQYF. The gene calls are TRBV29-1 and TRBJ2-4; maybe TRBD2 (5 bases). V was clipped by 7 bases and J by 1 base, with 11 bases between them. CDR1 and CDR2 (germline): SQVTM, ANQGSEA. CDR3 length: 13 residues.